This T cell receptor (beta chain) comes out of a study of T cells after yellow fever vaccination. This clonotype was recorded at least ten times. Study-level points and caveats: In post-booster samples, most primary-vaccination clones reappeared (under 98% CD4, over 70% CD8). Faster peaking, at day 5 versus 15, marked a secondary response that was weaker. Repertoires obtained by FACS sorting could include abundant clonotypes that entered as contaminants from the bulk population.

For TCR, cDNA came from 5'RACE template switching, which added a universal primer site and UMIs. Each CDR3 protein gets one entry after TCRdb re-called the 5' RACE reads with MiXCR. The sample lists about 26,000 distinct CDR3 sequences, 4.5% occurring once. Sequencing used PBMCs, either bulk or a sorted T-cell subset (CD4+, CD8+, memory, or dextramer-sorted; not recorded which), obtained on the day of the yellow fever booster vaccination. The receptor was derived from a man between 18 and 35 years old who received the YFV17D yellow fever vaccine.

The CDR3 DNA reads TGTGCCAGCAGCTTTCACCCCTACCTGGAGAACTATGGCTACACCTTC. This sequence encodes CASSFHPYLENYGYTF. The chain is built from TRBV5-6 and TRBJ1-2, with D unresolved. The V gene's germline CDR1 is SGHDT and CDR2 YYEEEE. The CDR3 length is 16 residues. Trimming pared 2 bases from V and 2 bases from J, leaving 16 bases between.